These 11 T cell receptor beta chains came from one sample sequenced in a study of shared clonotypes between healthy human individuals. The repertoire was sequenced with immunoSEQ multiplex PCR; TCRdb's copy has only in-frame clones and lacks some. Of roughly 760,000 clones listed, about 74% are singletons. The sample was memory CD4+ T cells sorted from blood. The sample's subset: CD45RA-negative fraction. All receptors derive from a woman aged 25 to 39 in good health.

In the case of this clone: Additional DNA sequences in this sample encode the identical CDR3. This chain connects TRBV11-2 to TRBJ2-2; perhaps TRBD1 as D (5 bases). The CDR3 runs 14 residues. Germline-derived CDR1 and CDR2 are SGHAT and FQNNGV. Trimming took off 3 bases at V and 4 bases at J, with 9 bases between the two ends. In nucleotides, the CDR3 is TGTGCCAGCAGCTTGCAGGGTGGCACCGGGGAGCTGTTTTTT. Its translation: CASSLQGGTGELFF.

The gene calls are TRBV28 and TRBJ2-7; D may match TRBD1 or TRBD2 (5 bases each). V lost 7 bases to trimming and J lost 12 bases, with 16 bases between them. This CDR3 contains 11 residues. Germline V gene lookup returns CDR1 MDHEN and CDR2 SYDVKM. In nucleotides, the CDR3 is TGTGCCAGCAAGAGGGACCTCGTGGCGTACTTC. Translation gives CASKRDLVAYF. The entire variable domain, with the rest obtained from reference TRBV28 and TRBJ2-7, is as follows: DVKVTQSSRYLVKRTGEKVFLECVQDMDHENMFWYRQDPGLGLRLIYFSYDVKMKEKGDIPEGYSVSREKKERFSLILESASTNQTSMYLCASKRDLVAYFGPGTRLTVT.

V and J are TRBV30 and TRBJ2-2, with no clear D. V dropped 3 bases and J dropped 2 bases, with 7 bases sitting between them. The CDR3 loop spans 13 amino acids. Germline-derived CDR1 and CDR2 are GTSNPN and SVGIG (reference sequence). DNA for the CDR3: TGTGCCTGGAGAACTTCAAACACCGGGGAGCTGTTTTTT. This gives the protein CAWRTSNTGELFF.

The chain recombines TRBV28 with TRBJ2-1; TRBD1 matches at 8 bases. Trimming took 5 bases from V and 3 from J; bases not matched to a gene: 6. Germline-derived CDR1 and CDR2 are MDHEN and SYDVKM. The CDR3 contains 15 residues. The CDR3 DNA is TGTGCCAGCAGTCTCGGACAGGGTGGCTACAATGAGCAGTTCTTC. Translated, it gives CASSLGQGGYNEQFF.

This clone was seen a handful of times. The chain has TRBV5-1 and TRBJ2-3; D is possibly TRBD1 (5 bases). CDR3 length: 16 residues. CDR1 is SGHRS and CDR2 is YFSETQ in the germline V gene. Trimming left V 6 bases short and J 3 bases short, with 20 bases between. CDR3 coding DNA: TGCGCCAGCACGTTTGGGGCCCCTCTTCTGACAGATACGCAGTATTTT. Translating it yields CASTFGAPLLTDTQYF.

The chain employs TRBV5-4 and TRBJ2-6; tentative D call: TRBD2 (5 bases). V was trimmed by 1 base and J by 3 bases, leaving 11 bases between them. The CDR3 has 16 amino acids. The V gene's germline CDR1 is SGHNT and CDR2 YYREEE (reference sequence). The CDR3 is CASSLRGGYGANVLTF. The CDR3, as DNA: TGTGCCAGCAGCTTGAGAGGAGGCTATGGGGCCAACGTCCTGACTTTC.

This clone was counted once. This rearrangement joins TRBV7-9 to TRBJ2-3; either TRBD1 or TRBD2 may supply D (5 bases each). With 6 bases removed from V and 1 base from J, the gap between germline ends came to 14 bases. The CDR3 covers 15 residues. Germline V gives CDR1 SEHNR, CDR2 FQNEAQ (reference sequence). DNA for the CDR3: TGTGCCAGCAGGCCTAGAGGGGACGGCACAGATACGCAGTATTTT. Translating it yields CASRPRGDGTDTQYF.

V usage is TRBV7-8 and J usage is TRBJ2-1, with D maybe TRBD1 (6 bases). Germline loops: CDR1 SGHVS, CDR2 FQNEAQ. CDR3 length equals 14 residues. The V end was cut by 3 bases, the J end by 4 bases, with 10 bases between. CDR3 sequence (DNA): TGTGCCAGCAGCTTCCGGGACAATTACAATGAGCAGTTCTTC. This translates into CASSFRDNYNEQFF.

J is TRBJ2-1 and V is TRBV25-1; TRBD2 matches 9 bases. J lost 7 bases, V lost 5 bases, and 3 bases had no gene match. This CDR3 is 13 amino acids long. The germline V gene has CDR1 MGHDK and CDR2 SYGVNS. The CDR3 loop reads CASSPTSGNEQFF. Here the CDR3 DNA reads TGTGCCAGCAGTCCAACTAGCGGGAATGAGCAGTTCTTC. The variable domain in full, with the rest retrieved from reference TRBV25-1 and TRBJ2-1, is EADIYQTPRYLVIGTGKKITLECSQTMGHDKMYWYQQDPGMELHLIHYSYGVNSTEKGDLSSESTVSRIRTEHFPLTLESARPSHTSQYLCASSPTSGNEQFFGPGTRLTVL.

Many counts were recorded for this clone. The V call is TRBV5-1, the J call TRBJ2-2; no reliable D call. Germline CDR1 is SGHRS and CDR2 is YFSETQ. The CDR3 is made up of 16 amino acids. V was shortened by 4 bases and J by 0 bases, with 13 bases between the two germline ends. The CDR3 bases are TGCGCCAGCAGCCCAGGATTGCAACCGAACACCGGGGAGCTGTTTTTT. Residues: CASSPGLQPNTGELFF.

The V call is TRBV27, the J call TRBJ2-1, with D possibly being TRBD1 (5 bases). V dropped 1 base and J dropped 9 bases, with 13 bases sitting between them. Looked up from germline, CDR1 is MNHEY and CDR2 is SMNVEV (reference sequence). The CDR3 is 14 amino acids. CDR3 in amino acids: CASSLWTRLGEQFF. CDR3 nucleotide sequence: TGTGCCAGCAGTTTATGGACAAGATTGGGTGAGCAGTTCTTC.